The entry below gives a single T cell receptor (beta chain) sequence along with its context. This sample was taken from a study of Tregs in tolerant kidney transplant recipients. Produced via immunoSEQ multiplex PCR; TCRdb's table is partial and in-frame only. The sample lists around 61,000 clones, 83% occurring once. The TCR originated in a human donor in good health. Sequencing was carried out using CD4+ T cells from blood.

CDR3 sequence: CSAPFGSEQFF. CDR3 in DNA: TGCAGTGCACCCTTCGGGTCTGAGCAGTTCTTC. This chain uses TRBV20-1 with TRBJ2-1; D uncertain. V lost 6 bases to trimming and J lost 9 bases, with 12 bases between them. Germline CDR1 reads DFQATT; CDR2 reads SNEGSKA (reference sequence). The CDR3 covers 11 residues.